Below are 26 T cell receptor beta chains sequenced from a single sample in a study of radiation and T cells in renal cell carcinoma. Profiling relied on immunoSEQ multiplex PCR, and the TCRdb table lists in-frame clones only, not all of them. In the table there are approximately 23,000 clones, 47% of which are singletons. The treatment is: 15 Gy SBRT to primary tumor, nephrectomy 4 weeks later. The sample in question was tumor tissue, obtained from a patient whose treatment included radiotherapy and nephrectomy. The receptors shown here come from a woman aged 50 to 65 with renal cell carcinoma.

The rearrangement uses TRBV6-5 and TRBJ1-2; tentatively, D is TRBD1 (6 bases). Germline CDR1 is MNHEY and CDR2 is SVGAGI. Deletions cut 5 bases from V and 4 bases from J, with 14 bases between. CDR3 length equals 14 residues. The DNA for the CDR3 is TGTGCCAGCAGTGCCGGACAGAGAACCTATGGCTACACCTTC. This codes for CASSAGQRTYGYTF.

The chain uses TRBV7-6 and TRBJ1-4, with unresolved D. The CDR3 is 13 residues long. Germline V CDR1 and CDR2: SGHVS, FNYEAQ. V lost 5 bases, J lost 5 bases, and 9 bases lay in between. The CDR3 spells CASSTGLNEKLFF. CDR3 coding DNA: TGTGCCAGCAGCACCGGGCTAAATGAAAAACTGTTTTTT.

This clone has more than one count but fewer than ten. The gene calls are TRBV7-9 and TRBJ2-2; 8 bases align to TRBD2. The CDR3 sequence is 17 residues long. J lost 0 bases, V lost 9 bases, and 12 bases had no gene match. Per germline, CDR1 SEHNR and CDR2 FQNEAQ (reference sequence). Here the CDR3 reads CARSEKPGLANTGELFF. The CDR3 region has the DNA TGTGCCAGATCAGAAAAGCCGGGACTAGCGAACACCGGGGAGCTGTTTTTT. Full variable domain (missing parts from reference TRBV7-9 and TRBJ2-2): DTGVSQNPRHKITKRGQNVTFRCDPISEHNRLYWYRQTLGQGPEFLTYFQNEAQLEKSRLLSDRFSAERPKGSFSTLEIQRTEQGDSAMYLCARSEKPGLANTGELFFGEGSRLTVL.

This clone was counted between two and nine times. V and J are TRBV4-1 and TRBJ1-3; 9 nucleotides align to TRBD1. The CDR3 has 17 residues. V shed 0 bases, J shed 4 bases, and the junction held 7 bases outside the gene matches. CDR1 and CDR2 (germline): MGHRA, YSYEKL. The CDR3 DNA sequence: TGCGCCAGCAGCCAAGATCCCGGGACAGGGAGAGGAAACACCATATATTTT. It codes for CASSQDPGTGRGNTIYF.

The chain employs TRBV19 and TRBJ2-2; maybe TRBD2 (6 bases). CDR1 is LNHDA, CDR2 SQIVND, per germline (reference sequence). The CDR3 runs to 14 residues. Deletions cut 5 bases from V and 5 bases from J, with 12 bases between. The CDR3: CASSLAGGTGELFF. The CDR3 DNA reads TGTGCCAGTAGTCTAGCCGGGGGAACCGGGGAGCTGTTTTTT. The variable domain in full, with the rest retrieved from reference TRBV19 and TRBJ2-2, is DGGITQSPKYLFRKEGQNVTLSCEQNLNHDAMYWYRQDPGQGLRLIYYSQIVNDFQKGDIAEGYSVSREKKESFPLTVTSAQKNPTAFYLCASSLAGGTGELFFGEGSRLTVL.

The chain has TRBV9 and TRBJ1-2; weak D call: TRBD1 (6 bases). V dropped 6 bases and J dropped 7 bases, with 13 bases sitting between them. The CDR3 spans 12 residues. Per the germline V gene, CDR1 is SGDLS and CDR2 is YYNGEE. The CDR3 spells CASNRVFSGYTF. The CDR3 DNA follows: TGTGCCAGCAACAGGGTTTTCTCTGGCTACACCTTC.

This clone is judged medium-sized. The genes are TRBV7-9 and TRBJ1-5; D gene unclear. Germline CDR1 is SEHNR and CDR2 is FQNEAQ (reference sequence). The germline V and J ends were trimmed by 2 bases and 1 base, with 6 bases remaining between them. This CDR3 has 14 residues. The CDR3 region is CASSLLESNQPQHF. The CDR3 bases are TGTGCCAGCAGCTTACTGGAGAGCAATCAGCCCCAGCATTTT.

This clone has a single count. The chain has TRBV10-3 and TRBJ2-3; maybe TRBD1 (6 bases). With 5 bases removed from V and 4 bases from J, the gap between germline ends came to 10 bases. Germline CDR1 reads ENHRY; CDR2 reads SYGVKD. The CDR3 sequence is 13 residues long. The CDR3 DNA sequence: TGTGCCATCAGTATAACAGGGTCAGATACGCAGTATTTT. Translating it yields CAISITGSDTQYF.

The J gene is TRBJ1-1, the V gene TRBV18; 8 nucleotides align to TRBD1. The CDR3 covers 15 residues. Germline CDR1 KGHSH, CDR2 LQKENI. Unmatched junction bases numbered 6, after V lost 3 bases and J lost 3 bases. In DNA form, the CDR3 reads TGTGCCAGCTCACCCTCACAGGGGGAAGACACTGAAGCTTTCTTT. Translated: CASSPSQGEDTEAFF.

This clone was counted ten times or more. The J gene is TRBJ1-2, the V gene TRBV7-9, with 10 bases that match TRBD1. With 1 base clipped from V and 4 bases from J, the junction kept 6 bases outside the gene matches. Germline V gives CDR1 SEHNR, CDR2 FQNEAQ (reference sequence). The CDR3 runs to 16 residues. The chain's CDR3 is CASSLGGDRGLYGYTF. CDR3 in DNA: TGTGCCAGCAGCTTAGGGGGAGACAGGGGGCTCTATGGCTACACCTTC.

CDR3 in amino acids: CASSWGQGLNNEQFF. The CDR3 coding sequence is TGTGCCAGCAGCTGGGGACAGGGGCTAAACAATGAGCAGTTCTTC. J is TRBJ2-1 and V is TRBV13; 10 nucleotides align to TRBD1. In germline, CDR1 is PRHDT, CDR2 FYEKMQ (reference sequence). V lost 4 bases to trimming and J lost 5 bases; unmatched junction nucleotides: 5. The CDR3 sequence is 15 residues long.

The CDR3, as DNA: TGTGCCAGCAGCCATCGAAGGGGAAACACCGGGGAGCTGTTTTTT. Translating gives CASSHRRGNTGELFF. The rearrangement joins TRBV6-1 to TRBJ2-2; possibly TRBD1 for D (5 bases). Trimming took 6 bases from V and 2 from J, leaving 13 bases between them. CDR1 is MNHNS and CDR2 is SASEGT in the germline V gene. The CDR3 covers 15 residues.

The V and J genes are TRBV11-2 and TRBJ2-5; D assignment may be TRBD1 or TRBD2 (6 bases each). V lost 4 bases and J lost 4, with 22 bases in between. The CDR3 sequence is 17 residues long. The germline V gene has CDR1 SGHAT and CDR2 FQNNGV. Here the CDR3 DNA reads TGTGCCAGCAGCTGGGTTGGGAATACAGGGACTGGAGAGACCCAGTACTTC. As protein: CASSWVGNTGTGETQYF.

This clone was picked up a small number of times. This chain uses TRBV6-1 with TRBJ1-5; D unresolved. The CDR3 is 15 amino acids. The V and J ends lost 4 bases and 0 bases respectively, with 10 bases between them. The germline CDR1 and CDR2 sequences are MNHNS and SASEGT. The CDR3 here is CASSVFGRSNQPQHF. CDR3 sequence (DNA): TGTGCCAGCAGTGTATTTGGTCGTAGCAATCAGCCCCAGCATTTT.

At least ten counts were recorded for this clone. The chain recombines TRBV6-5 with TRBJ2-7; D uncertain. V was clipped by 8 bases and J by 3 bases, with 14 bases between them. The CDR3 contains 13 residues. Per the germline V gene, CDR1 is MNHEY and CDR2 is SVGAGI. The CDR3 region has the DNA TGTGCCAGCGGGATCGGATCCCGCTACGAGCAGTACTTC. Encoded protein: CASGIGSRYEQYF.

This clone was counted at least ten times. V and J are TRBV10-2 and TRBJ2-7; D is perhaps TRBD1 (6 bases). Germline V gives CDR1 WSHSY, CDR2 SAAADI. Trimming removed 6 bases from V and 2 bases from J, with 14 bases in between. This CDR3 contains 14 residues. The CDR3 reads CASRSGTTTYEQYF. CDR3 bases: TGCGCCAGCAGATCCGGGACAACCACCTACGAGCAGTACTTC.

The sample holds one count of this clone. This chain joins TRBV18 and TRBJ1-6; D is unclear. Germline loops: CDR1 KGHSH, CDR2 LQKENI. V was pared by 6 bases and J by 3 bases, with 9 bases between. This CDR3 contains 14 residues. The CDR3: CASSLDRYNSPLHF. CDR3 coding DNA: TGTGCCAGCTCCCTCGATCGCTATAATTCACCCCTCCACTTT.

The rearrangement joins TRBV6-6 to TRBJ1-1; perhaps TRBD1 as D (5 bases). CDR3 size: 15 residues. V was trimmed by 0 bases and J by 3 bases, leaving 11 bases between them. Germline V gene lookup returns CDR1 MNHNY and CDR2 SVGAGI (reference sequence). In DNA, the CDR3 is TGTGCCAGCAGTTACTCGGGCCGAGGGGACACTGAAGCTTTCTTT. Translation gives CASSYSGRGDTEAFF.

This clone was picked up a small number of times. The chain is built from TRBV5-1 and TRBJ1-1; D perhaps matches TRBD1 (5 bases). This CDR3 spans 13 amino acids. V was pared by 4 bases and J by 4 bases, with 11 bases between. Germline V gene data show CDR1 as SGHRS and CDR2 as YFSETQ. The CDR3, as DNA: TGCGCCAGCAGCCCCGGGGGGGTCACTGAAGCTTTCTTT. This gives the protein CASSPGGVTEAFF.

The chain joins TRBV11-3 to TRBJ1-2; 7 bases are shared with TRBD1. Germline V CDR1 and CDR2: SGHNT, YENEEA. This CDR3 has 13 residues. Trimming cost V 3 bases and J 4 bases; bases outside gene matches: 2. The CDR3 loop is CASSFPGGYGYTF. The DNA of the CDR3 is TGTGCCAGCAGCTTTCCAGGGGGCTATGGCTACACCTTC.

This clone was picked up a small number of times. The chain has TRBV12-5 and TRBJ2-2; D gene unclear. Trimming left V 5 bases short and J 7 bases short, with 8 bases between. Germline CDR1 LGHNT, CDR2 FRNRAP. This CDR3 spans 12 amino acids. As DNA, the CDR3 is TGTGCTAGTGGTCCGGCCTTCGGGGAGCTGTTTTTT. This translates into CASGPAFGELFF.

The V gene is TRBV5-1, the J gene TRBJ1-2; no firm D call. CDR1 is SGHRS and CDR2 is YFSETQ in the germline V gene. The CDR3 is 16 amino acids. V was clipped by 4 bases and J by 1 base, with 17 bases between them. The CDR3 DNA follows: TGCGCCAGCAGCCGCGACCGCCGAGCCGTTAACTATGGCTACACCTTC. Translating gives CASSRDRRAVNYGYTF.

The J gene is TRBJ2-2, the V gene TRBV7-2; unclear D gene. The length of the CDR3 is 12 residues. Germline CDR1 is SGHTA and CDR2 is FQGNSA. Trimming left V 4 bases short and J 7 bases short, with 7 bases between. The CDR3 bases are TGTGCCAGCAGCTCGTCAATCGGGGAGCTGTTTTTT. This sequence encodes CASSSSIGELFF.

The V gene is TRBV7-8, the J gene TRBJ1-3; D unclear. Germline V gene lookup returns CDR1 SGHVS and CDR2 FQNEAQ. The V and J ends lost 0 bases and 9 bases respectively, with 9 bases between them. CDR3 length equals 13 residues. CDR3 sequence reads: CASSLATLGTIYF. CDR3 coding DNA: TGTGCCAGCAGCTTAGCGACCTTAGGCACCATATATTTT.

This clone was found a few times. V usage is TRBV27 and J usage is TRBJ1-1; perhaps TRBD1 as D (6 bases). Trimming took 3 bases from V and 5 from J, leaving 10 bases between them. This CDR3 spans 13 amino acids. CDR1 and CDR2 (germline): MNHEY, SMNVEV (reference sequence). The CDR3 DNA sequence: TGTGCCAGCAGTTTTACAGGGCGGACTGAAGCTTTCTTT. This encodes CASSFTGRTEAFF.

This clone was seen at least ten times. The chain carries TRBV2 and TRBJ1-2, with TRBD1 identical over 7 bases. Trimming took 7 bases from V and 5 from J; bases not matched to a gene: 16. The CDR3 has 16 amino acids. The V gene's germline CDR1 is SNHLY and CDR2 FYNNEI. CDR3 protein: CASKLQPGQVTYGYTF. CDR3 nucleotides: TGTGCCAGCAAACTACAACCCGGACAGGTGACTTATGGCTACACCTTC. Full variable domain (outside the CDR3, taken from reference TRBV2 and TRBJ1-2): EPEVTQTPSHQVTQMGQEVILRCVPISNHLYFYWYRQILGQKVEFLVSFYNNEISEKSEIFDDQFSVERPDGSNFTLKIRSTKLEDSAMYFCASKLQPGQVTYGYTFGSGTRLTVV.